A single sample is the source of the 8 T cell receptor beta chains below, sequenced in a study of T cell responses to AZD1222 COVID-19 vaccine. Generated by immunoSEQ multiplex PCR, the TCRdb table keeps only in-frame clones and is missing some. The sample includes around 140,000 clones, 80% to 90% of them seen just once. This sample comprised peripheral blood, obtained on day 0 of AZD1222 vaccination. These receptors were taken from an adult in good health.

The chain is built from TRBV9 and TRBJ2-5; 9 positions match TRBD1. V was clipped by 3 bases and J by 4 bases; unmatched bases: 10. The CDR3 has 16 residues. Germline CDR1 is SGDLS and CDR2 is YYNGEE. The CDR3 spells CASSAGLGQGVETQYF. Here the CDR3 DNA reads TGTGCCAGCAGCGCGGGTCTGGGACAGGGAGTAGAGACCCAGTACTTC.

The CDR3 loop reads CASSPPRGRNEKLFF. The DNA for the CDR3 is TGTGCCAGCAGCCCCCCACGAGGGCGTAATGAAAAACTGTTTTTT. The V gene is TRBV6-2 or TRBV6-3, the J gene TRBJ1-4; D uncertain. The CDR3 runs to 15 residues. Germline assignment: CDR1 MNHEY and CDR2 SVGEGT. V lost 6 bases, J lost 4 bases, and 15 bases lay in between.

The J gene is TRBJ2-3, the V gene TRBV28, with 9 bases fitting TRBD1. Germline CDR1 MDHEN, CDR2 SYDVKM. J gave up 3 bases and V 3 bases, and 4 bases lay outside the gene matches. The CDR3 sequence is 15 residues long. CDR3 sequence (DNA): TGTGCCAGCAGTTTGGGACAGGGAGCTACAGATACGCAGTATTTT. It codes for CASSLGQGATDTQYF. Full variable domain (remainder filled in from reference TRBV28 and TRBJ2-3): DVKVTQSSRYLVKRTGEKVFLECVQDMDHENMFWYRQDPGLGLRLIYFSYDVKMKEKGDIPEGYSVSREKKERFSLILESASTNQTSMYLCASSLGQGATDTQYFGPGTRLTVL.

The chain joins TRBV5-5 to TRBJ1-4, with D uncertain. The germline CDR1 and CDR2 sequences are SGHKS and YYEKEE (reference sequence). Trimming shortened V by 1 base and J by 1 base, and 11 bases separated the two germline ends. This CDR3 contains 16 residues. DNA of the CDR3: TGTGCCAGCAGCTTGCTTGCAGGTGGAACTAATGAAAAACTGTTTTTT. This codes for CASSLLAGGTNEKLFF.

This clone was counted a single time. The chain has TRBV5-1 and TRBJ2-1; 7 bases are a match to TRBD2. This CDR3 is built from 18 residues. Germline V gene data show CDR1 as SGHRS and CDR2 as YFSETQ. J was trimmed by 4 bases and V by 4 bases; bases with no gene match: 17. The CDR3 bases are TGCGCCAGCAGCCCTGGTGGGAGGGACTTATCCTCTTACAATGAGCAGTTCTTC. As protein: CASSPGGRDLSSYNEQFF.

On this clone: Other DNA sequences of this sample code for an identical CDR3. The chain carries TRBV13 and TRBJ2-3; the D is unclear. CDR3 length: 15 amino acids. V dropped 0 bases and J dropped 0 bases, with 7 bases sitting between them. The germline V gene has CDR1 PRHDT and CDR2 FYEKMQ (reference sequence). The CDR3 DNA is TGTGCCAGCAGCTTAGGTAGTTCTAGCACAGATACGCAGTATTTT. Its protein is CASSLGSSSTDTQYF.

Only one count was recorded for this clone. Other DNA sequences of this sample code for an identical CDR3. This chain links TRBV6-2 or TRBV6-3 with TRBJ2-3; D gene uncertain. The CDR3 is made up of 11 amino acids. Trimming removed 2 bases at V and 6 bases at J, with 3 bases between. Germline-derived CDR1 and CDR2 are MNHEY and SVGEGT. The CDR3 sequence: CASSYPDTQYF. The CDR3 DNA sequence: TGTGCCAGCAGTTACCCGGATACGCAGTATTTT.

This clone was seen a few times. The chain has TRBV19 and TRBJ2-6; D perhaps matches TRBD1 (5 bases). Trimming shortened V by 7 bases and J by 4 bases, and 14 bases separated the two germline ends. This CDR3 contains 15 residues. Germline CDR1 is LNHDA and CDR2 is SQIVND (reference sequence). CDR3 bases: TGTGCCAGTATGGGGCCCGCTCTGGGGGCCAACGTCCTGACTTTC. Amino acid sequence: CASMGPALGANVLTF.